This T cell receptor (beta chain) emerged from a study of Graves' ophthalmopathy and Graves' hyperthyroidism. Researchers took RNA transcripts and amplified TCR beta CDR3 regions from them. First-round RT-PCR relied on HTBI primers, and a second-round multiplex PCR came next. TCRdb analysed the multiplex PCR reads with MiXCR anew, one entry per CDR3 protein. The data show approximately 380,000 distinct CDR3 sequences, roughly 21% seen once. The CDR3 contains 11 residues. CDR1 is GTSNPN, CDR2 SVGIG, per germline (reference sequence). V lost 4 bases and J lost 0, with 3 bases in between. Many counts were recorded for this clonotype.

This receptor was taken from a woman aged 18-29 years with stable Graves' hyperthyroidism. The V gene is TRBV30, the J gene TRBJ2-5; D ambiguous. The sequencing input was peripheral blood. The chain's CDR3 is CAWTNQETQYF. The DNA for the CDR3 is TGTGCCTGGACCAACCAAGAGACCCAGTACTTC.